These 20 T cell receptor beta chains were all obtained from the same sample, sequenced in a study of blood T cells in healthy people across ages. Together with a sample-barcoded 5' primer, a J-beta primer mix was included in a second PCR lasting about 6 to 11 cycles. TCRdb reanalysed the 5' RACE reads using MiXCR and keeps one entry per CDR3 protein. In the table there are about 1.7 million distinct CDR3 sequences, 28% of which are singletons. Specimen: blood. The source of these receptors is a woman aged 25 to 39 in good health.

On this clonotype itself: At one boundary the junction diverges from the germline segment, which might be a read error. This chain connects TRBV29-1 to TRBJ2-7, with D possibly being TRBD1 (7 bases). Germline V gives CDR1 SQVTM, CDR2 ANQGSEA. CDR3 length: 14 residues. CDR3 region: CSGGDSNKVYGQYF. In DNA, the CDR3 is TGCAGCGGCGGGGACAGTAACAAAGTCTACGGGCAGTACTTC.

This clonotype appeared once. The chain uses TRBV20-1 and TRBJ2-7; maybe TRBD2 (7 bases). The CDR3 is 13 residues long. V gave up 7 bases and J gave up 6 bases, with 19 bases separating them. CDR1 and CDR2 (germline): DFQATT, SNEGSKA (reference sequence). Written as DNA, the CDR3 is TGCAGTGGTAAGGCGGGGGCGGGTCTCGAGCAGTACTTC. Its translation: CSGKAGAGLEQYF.

The chain links TRBV12-3 or TRBV12-4 to TRBJ2-2; D is unclear. The CDR3 has 16 residues. With 6 bases removed from V and 2 bases from J, the gap between germline ends came to 16 bases. Here the CDR3 reads CASSPLHVKNTGELFF. The CDR3 nucleotides read TGTGCCAGCAGCCCCCTCCATGTGAAAAACACCGGGGAGCTGTTTTTT.

This clonotype was found many times. The CDR3 here is CSARGGAKRGDEQFF. CDR3 coding DNA: TGCAGTGCTAGAGGCGGGGCGAAAAGGGGGGATGAGCAGTTCTTC. The rearrangement uses TRBV20-1 and TRBJ2-1; perhaps D is TRBD1 or TRBD2 (6 bases each). CDR1 and CDR2 (germline): DFQATT, SNEGSKA (reference sequence). V was trimmed by 1 base and J by 8 bases, leaving 18 bases between them. CDR3 length equals 15 residues.

This clonotype has just a few counts. The rearrangement uses TRBV27 and TRBJ1-5; D gene uncertain. Germline values: CDR1 MNHEY, CDR2 SMNVEV (reference sequence). V was cut by 3 bases and J by 5 bases, with 11 bases left in between. The CDR3 spans 14 residues. Written as DNA, the CDR3 is TGTGCCAGCAGTTTTCGAGGGTACCATCAGCCCCAGCATTTT. Its translation is CASSFRGYHQPQHF.

The chain links TRBV12-3 or TRBV12-4 to TRBJ2-5; D perhaps matches TRBD2 (5 bases). With 1 base removed from V and 11 bases from J, the gap between germline ends came to 23 bases. This CDR3 region has 16 residues. The CDR3 protein is CASSLVPSGAFSGQYF. CDR3 nucleotide sequence: TGTGCCAGCAGTTTAGTACCCAGCGGAGCGTTCTCCGGGCAGTACTTC.

This clonotype turned up a few times. The chain uses TRBV4-3 and TRBJ2-2; D remains unclear. From germline, CDR1 is LGHNA and CDR2 YSLEER. The V end was cut by 0 bases, the J end by 8 bases, with 7 bases between. The CDR3 spans 13 residues. CDR3 in amino acids: CASSQDRGGELFF. The CDR3 DNA reads as TGCGCCAGCAGCCAAGATCGCGGAGGGGAGCTGTTTTTT.

About this clonotype itself: An end of the junction differs from the germline gene, which may be a read error. This chain connects TRBV20-1 to TRBJ1-5, with 10 bases lining up with TRBD1. The CDR3 is 16 residues long. Per germline, CDR1 DFQATT and CDR2 SNEGSKA (reference sequence). The CDR3: CSDRSLPGTGEQPQHF. The CDR3 nucleotides are TGCAGTGATAGATCTTTGCCCGGGACAGGGGAGCAGCCCCAGCATTTT.

This clonotype was picked up a small number of times. The V gene is TRBV4-1, the J gene TRBJ2-7, with D perhaps matching TRBD2 (6 bases). Trimming removed 1 base at V and 5 bases at J, with 12 bases between. Germline V gene lookup returns CDR1 MGHRA and CDR2 YSYEKL. CDR3 size: 14 residues. CDR3 DNA: TGCGCCAGCAGCCAAGCTGGAGGGAGCGACGAGCAGTACTTC. Amino acid sequence: CASSQAGGSDEQYF.

As regards this clonotype: The junction departs from germline at one end; a sequencing error may be responsible. CDR3 in amino acids: CANSPGTDCEQYF. In DNA form, the CDR3 reads TGTGCCAACTCACCAGGGACGGACTGCGAGCAGTACTTC. The V call is TRBV18, the J call TRBJ2-5; D might be TRBD1 or TRBD2, each matching 5 bases. TRBJ2-7 explains the end of the DNA better; the J call may be wrong. CDR3 length: 13 residues. From germline, CDR1 is KGHSH and CDR2 LQKENI.

Comment on this clonotype: A junction end diverges from the germline sequence, so it may reflect a read error. The chain couples TRBV6-5 to TRBJ2-1, with D perhaps being TRBD1 or TRBD2 (5 bases each). Germline assignment: CDR1 MNHEY and CDR2 SVGAGI. The CDR3 is made up of 14 amino acids. The CDR3 nucleotides read TGTGCCAGCAGCCGAGGGGCAGGGTCGGATGAGCAGGTCTTC. Translation: CASSRGAGSDEQVF.

This clonotype showed up just a few times. The chain has TRBV20-1 and TRBJ2-1, with 9 bases that match TRBD2. The CDR3 is 18 amino acids. In germline, CDR1 is DFQATT, CDR2 SNEGSKA (reference sequence). The junction had 15 bases not matched to a gene; V was cut back by 6 bases and J by 0 bases. Here the CDR3 DNA reads TGCAGTGCAGAGGGTCCAGCGGGGGGCGCAAGCTCCTACAATGAGCAGTTCTTC. Its translation: CSAEGPAGGASSYNEQFF.

The rearrangement links TRBV24-1 to TRBJ2-7, with TRBD1 as a possible D gene (5 bases). The CDR3 extends over 16 amino acids. Trimming took 6 bases from V and 0 from J, leaving 17 bases between them. Per germline, CDR1 KGHDR and CDR2 SFDVKD. DNA for the CDR3: TGTGCCACCAGTTTGGCGACAGTCTTATTCTCCTACGAGCAGTACTTC. Its protein product is CATSLATVLFSYEQYF.

The sample holds a few counts of this clonotype. V gene TRBV29-1 combines with J gene TRBJ2-3; D not resolved. Germline CDR1 is SQVTM and CDR2 is ANQGSEA. The V and J ends lost 8 bases and 5 bases respectively, with 8 bases between them. The CDR3 runs 10 residues. The CDR3 is CSSFKDTQYF. CDR3 coding DNA: TGCAGCTCCTTTAAAGATACGCAGTATTTT.

This clonotype turned up a few times. This sequence may be a read error, since a much larger clone differs from it by one base. The V call is TRBV12-3 or TRBV12-4, the J call TRBJ2-7; D might be TRBD1 (6 bases). The CDR3 extends over 12 amino acids. This chain's CDR3 is CTSSWTAYEQYF. CDR3 DNA sequence: TGTACCAGCAGTTGGACAGCCTACGAGCAGTACTTC.

The chain is built from TRBV12-5 and TRBJ2-7; TRBD1 matches 11 bases. With the DNA end fitting TRBJ2-5 better, the J assignment may be wrong. The CDR3 has 13 amino acids. CDR1 is LGHNT, CDR2 FRNRAP, per germline. CDR3 sequence (DNA): TGTGCTAGTGCCGGGACAGGGGGAGAGACCCAGTACTTC. Translated: CASAGTGGETQYF.

This clonotype has a handful of counts. This rearrangement joins TRBV7-2 to TRBJ2-3; D gene unclear. The CDR3 length is 16 residues. Germline CDR1 is SGHTA and CDR2 is FQGNSA. V was shortened by 3 bases and J by 1 base, with 14 bases between the two germline ends. The CDR3, as DNA: TGTGCCAGCAGCTTGATTAAGGTGGTTGGCACAGATACGCAGTATTTT. This gives the protein CASSLIKVVGTDTQYF. Variable domain in full (rest from reference TRBV7-2 and TRBJ2-3): GAGVSQSPSNKVTEKGKDVELRCDPISGHTALYWYRQSLGQGLEFLIYFQGNSAPDKSGLPSDRFSAERTGGSVSTLTIQRTQQEDSAVYLCASSLIKVVGTDTQYFGPGTRLTVL.

The chain employs TRBV7-2 and TRBJ2-6; D is undetermined. Trimming cost V 1 base and J 0 bases, with 13 bases left between them. The germline gives CDR1 SGHTA, CDR2 FQGNSA. This CDR3 region has 18 residues. Written as DNA, the CDR3 is TGTGCCAGCAGCTTAGGTGGTCAGGCGTTCTCTGGGGCCAACGTCCTGACTTTC. It codes for CASSLGGQAFSGANVLTF.

This clonotype has a count of ten or more. The V call is TRBV4-3, the J call TRBJ2-7; the match to TRBD2 covers 8 bases. This CDR3 is built from 15 residues. The germline gives CDR1 LGHNA, CDR2 YSLEER. After removal of 0 bases from V and 1 base from J, the junction contained 2 bases not matched to a gene. The CDR3: CASSQEQRGSYEQYF. The CDR3, as DNA: TGCGCCAGCAGCCAAGAGCAGCGGGGGTCCTACGAGCAGTACTTC.

This clonotype has just a few counts. The V call is TRBV12-3 or TRBV12-4, the J call TRBJ1-5; D remains ambiguous. Trimming took off 4 bases at V and 6 bases at J, with 7 bases between the two ends. The CDR3 is 12 amino acids. The CDR3 loop is CASSWRGQPQHF. The CDR3 coding sequence is TGTGCCAGCAGTTGGCGAGGTCAGCCCCAGCATTTT.